This T cell receptor beta chain was found in a study of cytotoxic CD8 clonotypes in ibrutinib-treated CLL. Across the whole study: The study included 11 to 12 relapsed/refractory and around 16 treatment-naive patients; 17 to 18 had IGHV unmutated disease.

Deep sequencing aimed at 1 in 200,000 to 1 in 1 million T cells' resolution. The method was immunoSEQ multiplex PCR; TCRdb's version includes in-frame clones alone and lacks a portion of them. The sample carries about 120,000 clones, approximately 58% recorded once. Concerning this clone itself: The junction differs from germline at one of its ends, possibly a read error.

The CDR3 loop spans 11 amino acids. The V gene's germline CDR1 is SGHVS and CDR2 FQNEAQ. This TCR derives from a human donor with chronic lymphocytic leukemia. This sequence joins TRBV7-8 and TRBJ2-7; D gene unclear. The sample was PBMCs, taken after 24 months of ibrutinib treatment. The CDR3 loop is CASSLSSEQYF. For the CDR3, the DNA is TGTGCCAGCAGCTTATCCTCCGAGCAGTACTTC.